This entry lists 26 T cell receptor beta chains sequenced from one sample in a study of cytomegalovirus exposure and HLA in healthy donors. Primers: 60 Vbeta forward and 13 Jbeta reverse. Generated by immunoSEQ multiplex PCR, the TCRdb table keeps only in-frame clones and is missing some. There are about 200,000 clones in the sample; roughly 80% occur only once, and roughly 3.1% lies in the top ten. Sequencing was carried out using PBMCs. All receptors derive from a man between 25 and 39 years old in good health and CMV-seronegative.

This chain connects TRBV6-1 to TRBJ1-5, with a weak D call TRBD1 (6 bases). Germline-derived CDR1 and CDR2 are MNHNS and SASEGT. This CDR3 has 14 residues. V shed 7 bases and J shed 7 bases, with 17 bases lying between them. For the CDR3, the DNA is TGTGCCAGCACCCTGGTACAGGGAAACCAGCCCCAGCATTTT. Protein: CASTLVQGNQPQHF.

The rearrangement links TRBV28 to TRBJ2-3, with D maybe TRBD2 (5 bases). Deletions cut 6 bases from V and 2 bases from J, with 12 bases between. The CDR3 loop spans 14 amino acids. From germline, CDR1 is MDHEN and CDR2 SYDVKM. This chain's CDR3 is CASRSSGYTDTQYF. For the CDR3, the DNA is TGTGCCAGCAGGTCCAGCGGTTACACAGATACGCAGTATTTT. Looking up the rest from reference TRBV28 and TRBJ2-3 gives the full variable domain: DVKVTQSSRYLVKRTGEKVFLECVQDMDHENMFWYRQDPGLGLRLIYFSYDVKMKEKGDIPEGYSVSREKKERFSLILESASTNQTSMYLCASRSSGYTDTQYFGPGTRLTVL.

This clone occurred a few times. The CDR3 reads CASSERSYEQYF. The CDR3, as DNA: TGTGCCAGCAGTGAACGCTCCTACGAGCAGTACTTC. The chain couples TRBV2 to TRBJ2-5; no firm D call. The J call is doubtful: the DNA matches TRBJ2-7 better. CDR3 length: 12 residues. The germline V gene has CDR1 SNHLY and CDR2 FYNNEI.

The rearrangement joins TRBV7-2 to TRBJ1-1; unclear D gene. V lost 5 bases and J 11 bases, leaving 21 bases between the germline ends. The germline gives CDR1 SGHTA, CDR2 FQGNSA. The CDR3 has 14 residues. CDR3 in amino acids: CASSLSDTRLKAFF. The CDR3 DNA reads as TGTGCCAGCAGCCTAAGTGACACGCGATTGAAGGCTTTCTTT.

The CDR3 DNA reads as TGTGCCAGCAGCTTAGCGGTTGACAGGGGCCATGGCTACACCTTC. Translating it yields CASSLAVDRGHGYTF. V usage is TRBV11-2 and J usage is TRBJ1-2, with 8 positions matching TRBD1. CDR3 length equals 15 residues. The V gene's germline CDR1 is SGHAT and CDR2 FQNNGV. The junction had 7 bases not matched to a gene; V was cut back by 1 base and J by 6 bases. The whole variable domain, remainder taken from reference TRBV11-2 and TRBJ1-2, is EAGVAQSPRYKIIEKRQSVAFWCNPISGHATLYWYQQILGQGPKLLIQFQNNGVVDDSQLPKDRFSAERLKGVDSTLKIQPAKLEDSAVYLCASSLAVDRGHGYTFGSGTRLTVV.

The chain combines TRBV5-8 with TRBJ1-1; TRBD1 matches at 7 bases. In germline, CDR1 is SGHTS, CDR2 YDEGEE. CDR3 length equals 14 residues. The V segment lost 2 bases and the J segment 3 bases; nucleotides outside the gene matches: 4. CDR3 region: CASSFGTGDTEAFF. DNA for the CDR3: TGTGCCAGCAGCTTCGGTACAGGGGACACTGAAGCTTTCTTT. Full variable domain (rest looked up from reference TRBV5-8 and TRBJ1-1): EAGVTQSPTHLIKTRGQQATLRCSPISGHTSVYWYQQALGLGLQFLLWYDEGEERNRGNFPPRFSGRQFPNYSSELNVNALELEDSALYLCASSFGTGDTEAFFGQGTRLTVV.

The gene calls are TRBV7-3 and TRBJ2-3; a possible D gene is TRBD1 (6 bases). The CDR3 contains 16 residues. CDR1 is SGHTA and CDR2 is FQGTGA in the germline V gene. V lost 5 bases to trimming and J lost 0 bases, with 15 bases between them. The CDR3 nucleotides read TGTGCCAGCAGCCCCCAGGGGCCCTCTAGCACAGATACGCAGTATTTT. This translates into CASSPQGPSSTDTQYF.

This clone has just one count. The V gene is TRBV19, the J gene TRBJ2-5, with TRBD2 identical over 14 bases. Germline-derived CDR1 and CDR2 are LNHDA and SQIVND (reference sequence). This CDR3 is 17 amino acids long. V was pared by 9 bases and J by 2 bases, with 11 bases of the junction left unmatched. This CDR3 reads CASARLAGGQGQETQYF. The CDR3 coding sequence is TGTGCCAGCGCCCGACTAGCGGGGGGGCAGGGGCAAGAGACCCAGTACTTC.

The V call is TRBV6-1, the J call TRBJ2-7; tentative D call: TRBD1 (5 bases). Germline CDR1 and CDR2: MNHNS and SASEGT. This CDR3 contains 13 residues. The ends were cut back, 3 bases at V and 2 bases at J, with 8 bases in the middle. The CDR3 is CASSDRVAYEQYF. The CDR3 DNA follows: TGTGCCAGCAGTGACAGGGTTGCCTACGAGCAGTACTTC.

V gene TRBV29-1 combines with J gene TRBJ2-1; D perhaps matches TRBD2 (6 bases). The V gene lost 2 bases and the J gene lost 6 bases, with 23 bases spanning the gap. The CDR3 is 17 residues long. Germline V gene lookup returns CDR1 SQVTM and CDR2 ANQGSEA. The CDR3 nucleotides are TGCAGCGTTGAAAGGGTTGACGGGTTGGCGGGGTCCAATGAGCAGTTCTTC. Its translation is CSVERVDGLAGSNEQFF.

The rearrangement links TRBV19 to TRBJ1-6, with 8 bases identical to TRBD1. Looked up from germline, CDR1 is LNHDA and CDR2 is SQIVND (reference sequence). V shed 3 bases and J 8 bases; nucleotides not matched to a gene: 6. There are 15 residues in the CDR3. CDR3 protein: CASSIRQGADSPLHF. The DNA of the CDR3 is TGTGCCAGTAGTATCAGGCAGGGGGCGGATTCACCCCTCCACTTT.

This sequence joins TRBV7-3 and TRBJ2-2; 7 bases agree with TRBD2. CDR3 size: 15 residues. CDR1 and CDR2 (germline): SGHTA, FQGTGA. V was clipped by 7 bases and J by 2 bases; unmatched bases: 7. CDR3 amino acids: CASNMGGSNTGELFF. CDR3 coding DNA: TGTGCCAGCAACATGGGGGGGTCAAACACCGGGGAGCTGTTTTTT.

This sequence joins TRBV11-2 and TRBJ1-1; D gene unclear. CDR1 SGHAT and CDR2 FQNNGV come from the germline V gene. Trimming took off 0 bases at V and 4 bases at J, with 15 bases between the two ends. This CDR3 comprises 16 residues. CDR3 DNA: TGTGCCAGCAGCTTAGATAGGCGCCCAGCTAGCACTGAAGCTTTCTTT. Translating it yields CASSLDRRPASTEAFF. The full variable domain, with the rest looked up from reference TRBV11-2 and TRBJ1-1, is EAGVAQSPRYKIIEKRQSVAFWCNPISGHATLYWYQQILGQGPKLLIQFQNNGVVDDSQLPKDRFSAERLKGVDSTLKIQPAKLEDSAVYLCASSLDRRPASTEAFFGQGTRLTVV.

This clone was seen just once. The gene calls are TRBV5-1 and TRBJ2-5, with TRBD2 matching 12 bases. The CDR3 covers 17 residues. V shed 0 bases, J shed 0 bases, and the junction held 3 bases outside the gene matches. The V gene's germline CDR1 is SGHRS and CDR2 YFSETQ. Here the CDR3 DNA reads TGCGCCAGCAGCTTGGCCCTAGCGGGGGGGTACCAAGAGACCCAGTACTTC. Its protein product is CASSLALAGGYQETQYF.

The rearrangement uses TRBV27 and TRBJ1-1; D is undetermined. The CDR3 runs 12 residues. The V end lost 8 bases, the J end lost 1 base, and 8 bases lay between the germline ends. CDR1 MNHEY and CDR2 SMNVEV come from the germline V gene (reference sequence). Written as DNA, the CDR3 is TGTGCCAGCCTTTCCGGGAACACTGAAGCTTTCTTT. Protein sequence: CASLSGNTEAFF.

As concerns this clone: This sample also contains other DNA sequences that code for the same CDR3. The rearrangement joins TRBV28 to TRBJ2-2; weak D call: TRBD2 (6 bases). CDR1 and CDR2 (germline): MDHEN, SYDVKM. V was pared by 2 bases and J by 4 bases, with 8 bases between. CDR3 length: 14 amino acids. This CDR3 reads CASSLNGGTGELFF. In nucleotides, the CDR3 is TGTGCCAGCAGTTTAAACGGGGGCACCGGGGAGCTGTTTTTT.

This chain links TRBV4-1 with TRBJ2-1; TRBD2 might be the D (5 bases). V was pared by 0 bases and J by 7 bases, with 10 bases between. CDR1 MGHRA and CDR2 YSYEKL come from the germline V gene. The CDR3 contains 14 residues. The CDR3 is CASSQDGIGNEQFF. The DNA of the CDR3 is TGCGCCAGCAGCCAAGACGGGATCGGGAATGAGCAGTTCTTC.

The chain is built from TRBV10-2 and TRBJ1-5; tentative D call: TRBD1 (6 bases). V was shortened by 8 bases and J by 6 bases, with 17 bases between the two germline ends. The CDR3 runs to 14 residues. CDR1 and CDR2 (germline): WSHSY, SAAADI. As DNA, the CDR3 is TGCGCCAGCGGTGCAGCTAAAGGGGGTCAGCCCCAGCATTTT. Amino acid sequence: CASGAAKGGQPQHF.

The chain uses TRBV7-9 and TRBJ2-5, with 7 bases identical to TRBD2. In germline, CDR1 is SEHNR, CDR2 FQNEAQ (reference sequence). After removal of 4 bases from V and 1 base from J, the junction contained 3 bases not matched to a gene. The length of the CDR3 is 14 residues. CDR3 sequence reads: CASSYGTTQETQYF. Written as DNA, the CDR3 is TGTGCCAGCAGCTACGGGACTACCCAAGAGACCCAGTACTTC. The whole variable domain, filled in from reference TRBV7-9 and TRBJ2-5, reads DTGVSQNPRHKITKRGQNVTFRCDPISEHNRLYWYRQTLGQGPEFLTYFQNEAQLEKSRLLSDRFSAERPKGSFSTLEIQRTEQGDSAMYLCASSYGTTQETQYFGPGTRLLVL.

In nucleotides, the CDR3 is TGTGCCAGCAGCTTAGACAGCACTAGCACAGATACGCAGTATTTT. Translating it yields CASSLDSTSTDTQYF. The genes are TRBV7-9 and TRBJ2-3; D remains unclear. Germline assignment: CDR1 SEHNR and CDR2 FQNEAQ (reference sequence). The CDR3 is made up of 15 amino acids. Trimming cost V 1 base and J 0 bases, with 8 bases left between them.

This clone showed up just a few times. The chain employs TRBV9 and TRBJ1-6; weak D call: TRBD1 (6 bases). Trimming took off 0 bases at V and 10 bases at J, with 14 bases between the two ends. CDR1 is SGDLS and CDR2 is YYNGEE in the germline V gene. This CDR3 has 15 amino acids. The CDR3 loop reads CASSVDLGAKSPLHF. The CDR3 bases are TGTGCCAGCAGCGTAGATCTGGGGGCGAAGTCACCCCTCCACTTT.

The genes are TRBV6-5 and TRBJ2-7; 7 bases align to TRBD1. Germline V gene lookup returns CDR1 MNHEY and CDR2 SVGAGI. Trimming at V came to 6 bases and at J to 6 bases, leaving 5 bases not matched to a gene. CDR3 length: 12 residues. CDR3 amino acids: CASRQGVGEQYF. CDR3 coding DNA: TGTGCCAGCAGGCAGGGGGTCGGCGAGCAGTACTTC.

This sequence joins TRBV4-1 and TRBJ2-5, with D hard to call. V was cut by 1 base and J by 8 bases, with 14 bases left in between. This CDR3 comprises 14 residues. Germline assignment: CDR1 MGHRA and CDR2 YSYEKL. The CDR3 bases are TGCGCCAGCAGCCAAGCCCGGGTAAGAGATACCCAGTACTTC. The encoded protein is CASSQARVRDTQYF.

The chain combines TRBV5-1 with TRBJ1-4; TRBD1 agrees at 9 bases. The CDR3 spans 14 residues. Unmatched junction bases numbered 6, after V lost 4 bases and J lost 8 bases. Germline V CDR1 and CDR2: SGHRS, YFSETQ. In nucleotides, the CDR3 is TGCGCCAGCAGCATGGGACAGGGTTGGGAAAAACTGTTTTTT. It codes for CASSMGQGWEKLFF.

The V gene is TRBV5-1, the J gene TRBJ1-2; 9 bases match TRBD1. This CDR3 region has 17 residues. Germline V gives CDR1 SGHRS, CDR2 YFSETQ. With 1 base clipped from V and 2 bases from J, the junction kept 9 bases outside the gene matches. DNA for the CDR3: TGCGCCAGCAGCTTGTGGGGACAGGGCGCGACGAACTATGGCTACACCTTC. Amino acid sequence: CASSLWGQGATNYGYTF.

This clone has just a few counts. Additional DNA sequences in this sample encode the identical CDR3. The chain has TRBV27 and TRBJ2-5; D is unclear. Trimming removed 4 bases at V and 5 bases at J, with 11 bases between. Germline-derived CDR1 and CDR2 are MNHEY and SMNVEV (reference sequence). This CDR3 spans 13 amino acids. CDR3 amino acids: CASSSAGRETQYF. For the CDR3, the DNA is TGTGCCAGCAGTTCCGCTGGCAGGGAGACCCAGTACTTC.